The subject of this entry is one TCR beta chain. This record comes from a study of blood T cell repertoires in COVID-19. Method: immunoSEQ multiplex PCR; TCRdb's copy keeps in-frame clones and lacks some. The data contain roughly 500,000 clones, approximately 88% of them seen just once; the ten biggest clones take up roughly 1.9%. The CDR3 has 14 residues. The germline V gene has CDR1 SGDLS and CDR2 YYNGEE. Trimming took off 2 bases at V and 8 bases at J, with 11 bases between the two ends. This TCR derives from a woman in her 40s who had recovered from COVID-19. The chain links TRBV9 to TRBJ1-6; maybe TRBD1 (6 bases). The sequencing input was PBMCs or T cells enriched from blood (not recorded which). The CDR3 sequence: CASSVRDTDSPLHF. The CDR3 bases are TGTGCCAGCAGCGTCCGGGACACCGATTCACCCCTCCACTTT.